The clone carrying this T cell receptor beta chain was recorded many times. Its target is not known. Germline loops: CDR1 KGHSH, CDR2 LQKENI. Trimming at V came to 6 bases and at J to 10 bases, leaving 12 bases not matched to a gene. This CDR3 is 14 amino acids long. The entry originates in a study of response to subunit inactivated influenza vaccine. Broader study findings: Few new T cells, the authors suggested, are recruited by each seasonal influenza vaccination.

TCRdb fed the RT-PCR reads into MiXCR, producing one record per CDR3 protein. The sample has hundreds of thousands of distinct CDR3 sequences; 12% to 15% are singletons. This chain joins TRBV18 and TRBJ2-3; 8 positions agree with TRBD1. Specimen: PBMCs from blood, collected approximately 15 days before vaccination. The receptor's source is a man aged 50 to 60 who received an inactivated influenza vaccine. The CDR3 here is CASSPGTGLVPQYF. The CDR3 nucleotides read TGTGCCAGCTCTCCCGGGACAGGCCTTGTCCCGCAGTATTTT. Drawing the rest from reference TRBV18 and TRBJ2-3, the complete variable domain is NAGVMQNPRHLVRRRGQEARLRCSPMKGHSHVYWYRQLPEEGLKFMVYLQKENIIDESGMPKERFSAEFPKEGPSILRIQQVVRGDSAAYFCASSPGTGLVPQYFGPGTRLTVL.